Listed below are T cell receptor beta chains from one sample, sequenced in a study of control samples from healthy donors and cancer patients. Sequencing was performed with immunoSEQ multiplex PCR; in TCRdb, only in-frame clones are kept and a portion is missing. This sample carries approximately 100,000 clones, approximately 92% of them seen once, and the ten largest clones take around 2.8%. The sequenced sample consisted of blood. The receptors originated from a human donor in good health. The donor label of this sample is uncertain. Both conserved end residues are part of each CDR3. The order of the fields is V gene, J gene, D gene, clone size, CDR3 DNA, CDR3 protein. The D gene is left open where the match is weak. The size entry is marked missing in some rows and otherwise reads once, few, many or a size class.

TRBV29-1	TRBJ2-5	NA	NA	TGCAGCGCTCCGGACAGAGTTAGACAAGAGACCCAGTACTTC	CSAPDRVRQETQYF
TRBV11-2	TRBJ2-3	NA	once	TGTGCCAGCAGCTCCTTTCGGGGGCCGACAGATACGCAGTATTTT	CASSSFRGPTDTQYF
TRBV11-3	TRBJ2-7	NA	few	TGTGCCAGCAGCTTTTTAGGGGAATTCGGGCAGTACTTC	CASSFLGEFGQYF
TRBV10-3	TRBJ1-3	NA	once	TGTGCCATCAGTGACAGGGATAACTCTGGAAACACCATATATTTT	CAISDRDNSGNTIYF
TRBV7-3	TRBJ2-5	TRBD2	NA	TGTGCCAGCAGCTTAGGAGCGGGGGATAGGGAGACCCAGTACTTC	CASSLGAGDRETQYF
TRBV15	TRBJ2-7	NA	NA	TGTGCCACCAGCACCGGGACGGTCCCCCTTTACGAGCAGTACTTC	CATSTGTVPLYEQYF
TRBV7-9	TRBJ1-4	NA	NA	TGTGCCAGCAGCTTAGCTAGCCCACGGGTGGCGGCTAATGAAAAACTGTTTTTT	CASSLASPRVAANEKLFF
TRBV4-1	TRBJ1-3	NA	NA	TGCGCCAGCAGCCAAGAACTCACAGTCGGAAACACCATATATTTT	CASSQELTVGNTIYF
TRBV13	TRBJ1-2	NA	NA	TGTGCCAGCCGCACCCGAGGAGACGACCCGGTCTATGGCTACACCTTC	CASRTRGDDPVYGYTF
TRBV19	TRBJ1-3	NA	NA	TGTGCCTCTATCCCCCCAGGGTACAGAAACACCATATATTTT	CASIPPGYRNTIYF
TRBV6-5	TRBJ1-6	NA	NA	TGTGCCAGCAGCCAAGGGGGGGATTCACCCCTCCACTTT	CASSQGGDSPLHF
TRBV11-2	TRBJ2-3	NA	NA	TGTGCCAGCAGCTTAACGGGGTCCACAGATACGCAGTATTTT	CASSLTGSTDTQYF
TRBV7-9	TRBJ1-1	NA	NA	TGTGCCAGCAGCGCAGACAGTTGGCTGAACACTGAAGCTTTCTTT	CASSADSWLNTEAFF
TRBV10-3	TRBJ1-1	NA	NA	TGTGCCATCAGTGAGCCTGCCCCGACAGGTGGGAACACTGAAGCTTTCTTT	CAISEPAPTGGNTEAFF
TRBV24-1	TRBJ2-5	NA	NA	TGTGCCACCAGTGGAAGGGGTCTAGAGACCCAGTACTTC	CATSGRGLETQYF
TRBV5-6	TRBJ2-1	NA	NA	TGTGCCAGCAGCTTGGGTGGCGGGGGCCCCCTCAATGAGCAGTTCTTC	CASSLGGGGPLNEQFF
TRBV27	TRBJ2-1	TRBD1	NA	TGTGCCAGCAGTTTTCAAATTGGACAGGGCTACAATGAGCAGTTCTTC	CASSFQIGQGYNEQFF
TRBV25-1	TRBJ1-4	NA	NA	TGTGCCAGCACCAAAGGGGGGGAAAAACTGTTTTTT	CASTKGGEKLFF
TRBV25-1	TRBJ2-3	TRBD1	NA	TGTGCCTCGGGACAGGGGGCTAGCACAGATACGCAGTATTTT	CASGQGASTDTQYF
TRBV10-2	TRBJ2-7	TRBD2	NA	TGCGCCAGCAGTGAGGTCAGCGGGGGGAACCTAAGTCCCTCATTC	CASSEVSGGNLSPSF
TRBV4-2	TRBJ2-3	NA	NA	TGTGCCAGCAGCCAACGAGGGGGGGAGAATACGCAGTATTTT	CASSQRGGENTQYF
TRBV6-2/TRBV6-3	TRBJ1-5	NA	NA	TGTGCCAGCAGTTACTCGGACGCCGAAAGGGATCAGCCCCAGCATTTT	CASSYSDAERDQPQHF
TRBV5-1	TRBJ2-2	NA	NA	TGCGCCAGCAGCTTGCCGAGAGAATACACCGGGGAGCTGTTTTTT	CASSLPREYTGELFF
TRBV25-1	TRBJ2-3	NA	NA	TGTGCCAGCAGTGAGCGGGGAGAGTACACAGATACGCAGTATTTT	CASSERGEYTDTQYF
TRBV30	TRBJ1-5	NA	once	TGTGCCTGTAGGACAGTTAGCAATCAGCCCCAGCATTTT	CACRTVSNQPQHF
TRBV3-1/TRBV3-2	TRBJ1-2	NA	NA	TGTGCCAGCAGCCAAGAGTGGGGGCAAGATGGCTACACCTTC	CASSQEWGQDGYTF
TRBV3-1/TRBV3-2	TRBJ2-3	TRBD2	NA	TGTGCCAGCAGCCTAACGGTACTAGCGGGGAGCACAGATACGCAGTATTTT	CASSLTVLAGSTDTQYF
TRBV6-4	TRBJ2-6	NA	few	TGTGCCAGCAGTGATCAAGGGGGCTCTGGGGCCAACGTCCTGACTTTC	CASSDQGGSGANVLTF
TRBV28	TRBJ1-1	NA	NA	TGTGTTTCTTCCATGAACACTGAAGCTTTCTTT	CVSSMNTEAFF
TRBV18	TRBJ1-2	NA	NA	TGTGCCAGCTCACCCGAGGAGTATGGCTACACCTTC	CASSPEEYGYTF
TRBV7-9	TRBJ1-4	NA	NA	TGTGCCAGCAGCCGGGACGAGGAAAAACTGTTTTTT	CASSRDEEKLFF
TRBV2	TRBJ1-2	NA	NA	TGTGCCAGCAGTGAACCGGGGGCGAGTGGCTACACCTTC	CASSEPGASGYTF
TRBV28	TRBJ1-1	TRBD1	few	TGTGCCAGCAGTCCCGGACAGGGGAACACTGAAGCTTTCTTT	CASSPGQGNTEAFF
TRBV5-1	TRBJ1-3	NA	NA	TGCGCCAGCAGCTTGGTTGCGGGGCTCGAGGGAAACACCATATATTTT	CASSLVAGLEGNTIYF
TRBV20-1	TRBJ1-5	NA	NA	TGCAGTGCTAGTTCCGTTCCAGGGGTTAATCAGCCCCAGCATTTT	CSASSVPGVNQPQHF
TRBV5-1	TRBJ1-2	TRBD1	NA	TGCGCCAGCAGCTTGGCCGGGGCAGGGGGCTATGGCTACACCTTC	CASSLAGAGGYGYTF
TRBV7-9	TRBJ2-5	NA	NA	TGTGCCAGCAGCCCAGTCGAGGGGCAAGAGACCCAGTACTTC	CASSPVEGQETQYF
TRBV5-1	TRBJ2-2	NA	NA	TGCGCCAGCAGCTTGGGAGTCGTGGTGACTATCCCGACCCAGCTGTTTTTT	CASSLGVVVTIPTQLFF
TRBV7-9	TRBJ2-5	NA	NA	TGTGCCAGCAGTCTCCTGGCCGGGTTACAAAGAGGTCAAGAGACCCAGTACTTC	CASSLLAGLQRGQETQYF
TRBV7-9	TRBJ1-1	NA	NA	TGTGCCAGCAGCTTAGGGGGGGACGGAGAAGCTTTCTTT	CASSLGGDGEAFF
TRBV10-3	TRBJ2-6	NA	NA	TGTGCCATCAGTGAGGTCTTGGGGGCCAACGTCCTGACTTTC	CAISEVLGANVLTF
TRBV14	TRBJ1-1	NA	NA	TGTGCCAGCAGCCAACTAATCGGCGTAAATTTCGAGACTACTGAAGCTTTCTTT	CASSQLIGVNFETTEAFF
TRBV12-3/TRBV12-4	TRBJ1-1	NA	NA	TGTGCCAGCAGGGCAGGGGCGGGAGGGGCTTTCTTT	CASRAGAGGAFF
TRBV29-1	TRBJ1-5	TRBD1	few	TGCAGCGTTTCCGGGACAGGGGTAGGACAGCCCCAGCATTTT	CSVSGTGVGQPQHF
TRBV5-8	TRBJ1-1	NA	NA	TGTGCCAGCAGCTTGGGGGGGGGCGCTGAAGCTTTCTTT	CASSLGGGAEAFF
TRBV5-1	TRBJ1-1	NA	NA	TGCGCCAGCAGCCTAGCGTTGGACCGGCCCTCTGAAGCTTTCTTT	CASSLALDRPSEAFF
TRBV30	TRBJ1-2	TRBD1	NA	TGTGCCCTGGGACAGGGGGGAGCCTATGGCTACACCTTC	CALGQGGAYGYTF
TRBV30	TRBJ1-2	NA	once	TGTGCCTGGACCGGGATGGCTACCGGCTACACCTTC	CAWTGMATGYTF
TRBV7-8	TRBJ2-7	TRBD2	once	TGTGCCAGCAGCCCCAGCGGGGGGGCTTACGAGCAGTACTTC	CASSPSGGAYEQYF
TRBV6-5	TRBJ1-4	TRBD1	NA	TGTGCCAGCAGTCGGACAGGGGGAAATGAAAAACTGTTTTTT	CASSRTGGNEKLFF
TRBV7-7	TRBJ2-2	NA	NA	TGTGCCAGCAGCTTAGCGCGCGGTCCGAACACCGGGGAGCTGTTTTTT	CASSLARGPNTGELFF
TRBV6-5	TRBJ1-6	NA	once	TGTGCCAGCAGAGACGGGTACTCCTATAATTCACCCCTCCACTTT	CASRDGYSYNSPLHF
TRBV12-3/TRBV12-4	TRBJ1-1	NA	NA	TGTGCCAGCAGTTTAGTCGGGGAACCTGAAGCTTTCTTT	CASSLVGEPEAFF
TRBV6-1	TRBJ2-7	NA	NA	TGTGCCAGCAGTGAAGCCCCGCAGGGGCCCAACGAGCAGTACTTC	CASSEAPQGPNEQYF